The 30 T cell receptor beta chains listed next were all sequenced from one sample in a study of T cell responses to AZD1222 COVID-19 vaccine. The method was immunoSEQ multiplex PCR; TCRdb's version includes in-frame clones alone and lacks a portion of them. The table has 95,000 to 150,000 clones, roughly 90% seen once. Source: peripheral blood, taken on day 0 of AZD1222 vaccination. These receptors were obtained from an adult in good health.

This clone has only a few counts. The CDR3 DNA reads TGTGCCAGCAGCTTGGGGCTAGCGGGAGGATCGGCCCGCGAGCAGTACTTC. Residues: CASSLGLAGGSAREQYF. V usage is TRBV5-4 and J usage is TRBJ2-7; 11 positions match TRBD2. V trimming: 0 bases; J trimming: 6 bases; junction bases outside the gene matches: 11. Germline CDR1 SGHNT, CDR2 YYREEE (reference sequence). There are 17 residues in the CDR3.

The genes are TRBV9 and TRBJ2-1; 8 bases match TRBD2. V was clipped by 0 bases and J by 5 bases; unmatched bases: 4. Germline values: CDR1 SGDLS, CDR2 YYNGEE. CDR3 size: 15 residues. In DNA, the CDR3 is TGTGCCAGCAGCGTAGTTGGTAGCGGGGACAATGAGCAGTTCTTC. Encoded protein: CASSVVGSGDNEQFF.

V is TRBV19 and J is TRBJ1-5; D possibly corresponds to TRBD1 (5 bases). Germline CDR1 and CDR2: LNHDA and SQIVND (reference sequence). The length of the CDR3 is 17 residues. Trimming removed 5 bases at V and 2 bases at J, with 19 bases between. The CDR3 nucleotides are TGTGCCAGTAGTTCTCGTGCCGGGGCCAGCGGCAATCAGCCCCAGCATTTT. This codes for CASSSRAGASGNQPQHF. The full variable domain, completed using reference TRBV19 and TRBJ1-5, is DGGITQSPKYLFRKEGQNVTLSCEQNLNHDAMYWYRQDPGQGLRLIYYSQIVNDFQKGDIAEGYSVSREKKESFPLTVTSAQKNPTAFYLCASSSRAGASGNQPQHFGDGTRLSIL.

V usage is TRBV30 and J usage is TRBJ2-2; D is possibly TRBD1 (5 bases). Deletions cut 8 bases from V and 1 base from J, with 14 bases between. The CDR3 has 14 residues. Germline loops: CDR1 GTSNPN, CDR2 SVGIG (reference sequence). The CDR3 spells CAGWTQQNTGELFF. CDR3 nucleotide sequence: TGTGCCGGATGGACACAACAGAACACCGGGGAGCTGTTTTTT.

The rearrangement joins TRBV5-1 to TRBJ1-1; D remains unclear. The V gene lost 5 bases and the J gene lost 0 bases, with 14 bases spanning the gap. Germline values: CDR1 SGHRS, CDR2 YFSETQ. The CDR3 totals 15 residues. The CDR3 DNA is TGCGCCAGCAGTGACGAGGCGTTTATGAACACTGAAGCTTTCTTT. Translation: CASSDEAFMNTEAFF.

This clone came up a few times. This chain links TRBV29-1 with TRBJ2-1, with D tentatively TRBD2 (5 bases). CDR3 length: 12 residues. The germline V gene has CDR1 SQVTM and CDR2 ANQGSEA. Trimming stripped 5 bases from V and 5 bases from J, with 10 bases between. In DNA form, the CDR3 reads TGCAGCGTTCGGACTCGGGACAATGAGCAGTTCTTC. This encodes CSVRTRDNEQFF.

This clone appeared a few times. V usage is TRBV7-3 and J usage is TRBJ2-7; 8 positions match TRBD1. CDR3 size: 18 residues. Germline V lookup: CDR1 SGHTA, CDR2 FQGTGA. V trimming: 2 bases; J trimming: 0 bases; junction bases outside the gene matches: 12. Here the CDR3 reads CASSLGTGPSTASYEQYF. In nucleotides, the CDR3 is TGTGCCAGCAGCTTAGGGACAGGTCCCTCCACGGCCTCCTACGAGCAGTACTTC.

This chain joins TRBV28 and TRBJ1-5; D unclear. V lost 5 bases, J lost 6 bases, and 11 bases lay in between. In germline, CDR1 is MDHEN, CDR2 SYDVKM. The CDR3 covers 13 residues. The CDR3 loop is CASSTRAPQPQHF. The DNA for the CDR3 is TGTGCCAGCAGTACCCGGGCCCCTCAGCCCCAGCATTTT.

The chain joins TRBV27 to TRBJ2-3, with a tentative D call TRBD2 (6 bases). Per germline, CDR1 MNHEY and CDR2 SMNVEV (reference sequence). The V end was cut by 5 bases, the J end by 0 bases, with 12 bases between. The CDR3 loop spans 15 amino acids. The CDR3 is CASSPLRESTDTQYF. The CDR3 coding sequence is TGTGCCAGCAGTCCCCTTCGGGAGAGCACAGATACGCAGTATTTT.

This chain links TRBV7-3 with TRBJ1-1, with no clear D. Looked up from germline, CDR1 is SGHTA and CDR2 is FQGTGA. This CDR3 is built from 13 residues. V lost 2 bases, J lost 1 base, and 5 bases lay in between. CDR3 sequence reads: CASSLRKNTEAFF. As DNA, the CDR3 is TGTGCCAGCAGCTTACGGAAGAACACTGAAGCTTTCTTT.

The chain couples TRBV5-1 to TRBJ1-2; D remains unclear. V shed 2 bases and J shed 1 base, with 30 bases lying between them. Germline-derived CDR1 and CDR2 are SGHRS and YFSETQ. The CDR3 is 21 amino acids. The CDR3 sequence is CASSLTGSLSKGDWLNYGYTF. CDR3 nucleotides: TGCGCCAGCAGCTTAACTGGAAGCCTGTCGAAGGGAGATTGGCTTAACTATGGCTACACCTTC. Variable domain in full (rest from reference TRBV5-1 and TRBJ1-2): KAGVTQTPRYLIKTRGQQVTLSCSPISGHRSVSWYQQTPGQGLQFLFEYFSETQRNKGNFPGRFSGRQFSNSRSEMNVSTLELGDSALYLCASSLTGSLSKGDWLNYGYTFGSGTRLTVV.

J is TRBJ2-7 and V is TRBV2, with unresolved D. V lost 2 bases to trimming and J lost 4 bases, with 6 bases between them. The CDR3 spans 12 residues. CDR1 and CDR2 from the germline V gene are SNHLY and FYNNEI. As DNA, the CDR3 is TGTGCCAGCAGTGAAAGCCGGTACGAGCAGTACTTC. Encoded protein: CASSESRYEQYF.

This rearrangement joins TRBV6-5 to TRBJ1-2; D gene ambiguous. This CDR3 region has 14 residues. CDR1 and CDR2 (germline): MNHEY, SVGAGI. V lost 2 bases to trimming and J lost 3 bases, with 10 bases between them. CDR3 sequence: CASSYGIADYGYTF. In DNA form, the CDR3 reads TGTGCCAGCAGTTACGGCATTGCGGACTATGGCTACACCTTC.

The chain employs TRBV3-1 (or the pseudogene TRBV3-2) and TRBJ1-4; no definite D call. Germline V gene sequence: CDR1 LGHDT, CDR2 YNNKEL (reference sequence). CDR3 length equals 14 residues. Trimming pared 2 bases from V and 0 bases from J, leaving 4 bases between. CDR3 bases: TGTGCCAGCAGCCAACGGGCAACTAATGAAAAACTGTTTTTT. This codes for CASSQRATNEKLFF.

The rearrangement links TRBV10-1 to TRBJ1-1; TRBD1 matches 8 bases. The ends lost 3 bases at V and 5 bases at J; junction bases unmatched: 2. Looked up from germline, CDR1 is WNHNN and CDR2 is SYGVQD (reference sequence). This CDR3 comprises 13 residues. Here the CDR3 DNA reads TGCGCCAGCAGTGACAGGGGGCGGACTGAAGCTTTCTTT. It codes for CASSDRGRTEAFF.

The chain links TRBV28 to TRBJ2-7; TRBD1 matches at 11 bases. This CDR3 spans 13 amino acids. With 11 bases clipped from V and 3 bases from J, the junction kept 6 bases outside the gene matches. Germline CDR1 is MDHEN and CDR2 is SYDVKM. CDR3 bases: TGTGCCGCTACCGGGACAGGGGGCTACGAGCAGTACTTC. This gives the protein CAATGTGGYEQYF.

This chain uses TRBV18 with TRBJ2-7; possible D gene TRBD2, 5 bases. With 0 bases removed from V and 12 bases from J, the gap between germline ends came to 15 bases. CDR3 length: 13 residues. CDR1 and CDR2 (germline): KGHSH, LQKENI. The CDR3 region is CASSPPNGELTYF. The CDR3 region has the DNA TGTGCCAGCTCACCACCGAACGGGGAACTCACGTACTTC.

This sequence joins TRBV15 and TRBJ2-5; a weak D match, TRBD1 (6 bases). Germline V lookup: CDR1 LNHNV, CDR2 YYDKDF (reference sequence). This CDR3 has 13 residues. V shed 3 bases and J shed 5 bases, with 10 bases lying between them. The CDR3 loop reads CATSSLRGETQYF. DNA of the CDR3: TGTGCCACCAGCAGCCTCAGGGGCGAGACCCAGTACTTC. The complete variable domain, with remaining parts taken from reference TRBV15 and TRBJ2-5, reads DAMVIQNPRYQVTQFGKPVTLSCSQTLNHNVMYWYQQKSSQAPKLLFHYYDKDFNNEADTPDNFQSRRPNTSFCFLDIRSPGLGDTAMYLCATSSLRGETQYFGPGTRLLVL.

The chain joins TRBV7-6 to TRBJ2-7; 7 bases line up with TRBD2. This CDR3 has 18 residues. Germline-derived CDR1 and CDR2 are SGHVS and FNYEAQ. J lost 5 bases, V lost 1 base, and 17 bases had no gene match. Here the CDR3 DNA reads TGTGCCAGCAGCTTAGTGAGTCCTAGCGGCGAAAGACCCCACGAGCAGTACTTC. It encodes CASSLVSPSGERPHEQYF.

J is TRBJ1-4 and V is TRBV6-2 or TRBV6-3, with 12 bases fitting TRBD1. Germline CDR1 and CDR2: MNHEY and SVGEGT. Trimming removed 4 bases from V and 3 bases from J; junction bases left unmatched: 9. The CDR3 spans 18 residues. This CDR3 reads CASSFRLGQGASNEKLFF. The CDR3 DNA follows: TGTGCCAGCAGTTTTCGGCTGGGACAGGGGGCTTCTAATGAAAAACTGTTTTTT.

The J gene is TRBJ1-2, the V gene TRBV4-3; D uncertain. CDR1 is LGHNA and CDR2 is YSLEER in the germline V gene. The V end was cut by 0 bases, the J end by 4 bases, with 12 bases between. The CDR3 length is 15 residues. CDR3 protein: CASSQDQAEGYGYTF. The CDR3 DNA sequence: TGCGCCAGCAGCCAAGACCAGGCCGAGGGCTATGGCTACACCTTC.

The genes are TRBV2 and TRBJ1-5; 7 bases are a match to TRBD1. V dropped 5 bases and J dropped 2; count of bases not matched to a gene: 6. The CDR3 is made up of 15 amino acids. In germline, CDR1 is SNHLY, CDR2 FYNNEI. CDR3 DNA sequence: TGTGCCAGCAGTTACTCTGGACAGGGCAATCAGCCCCAGCATTTT. Translating it yields CASSYSGQGNQPQHF. Based on the CDR3 plus reference TRBV2 and TRBJ1-5, the full variable domain is EPEVTQTPSHQVTQMGQEVILRCVPISNHLYFYWYRQILGQKVEFLVSFYNNEISEKSEIFDDQFSVERPDGSNFTLKIRSTKLEDSAMYFCASSYSGQGNQPQHFGDGTRLSIL.

This chain joins TRBV25-1 and TRBJ2-1; 7 nucleotides line up with TRBD2. The CDR3 runs to 14 residues. V lost 6 bases and J lost 2; bases outside the gene matches: 4. In germline, CDR1 is MGHDK, CDR2 SYGVNS. The CDR3: CASRGLSPYNEQFF. The CDR3, as DNA: TGTGCCAGCAGGGGACTATCCCCCTACAATGAGCAGTTCTTC.

The gene calls are TRBV5-6 and TRBJ1-5; D remains ambiguous. Germline CDR1 reads SGHDT; CDR2 reads YYEEEE. CDR3 length: 14 residues. The germline V and J ends were trimmed by 2 bases and 0 bases, with 6 bases remaining between them. The CDR3 coding sequence is TGTGCCAGCAGCTTCGGTTATAGCAATCAGCCCCAGCATTTT. Translating it yields CASSFGYSNQPQHF.

CDR3 region: CASSQDSGGRETQYF. The CDR3 nucleotides are TGTGCCAGCAGCCAAGATTCCGGGGGTCGCGAGACCCAGTACTTC. The chain has TRBV4-2 and TRBJ2-5, with D possibly being TRBD2 (6 bases). Trimming cost V 0 bases and J 5 bases, with 13 bases left between them. CDR3 length: 15 residues. Germline CDR1 reads LGHNA; CDR2 reads YNFKEQ.

The V and J genes are TRBV5-1 and TRBJ2-3, with 7 bases lining up with TRBD1. The germline V gene encodes CDR1 SGHRS and CDR2 YFSETQ. The CDR3 contains 13 residues. J lost 6 bases, V lost 6 bases, and 7 bases had no gene match. The CDR3 sequence is CASTLPQGDTQYF. The CDR3 coding sequence is TGCGCCAGCACCCTTCCACAGGGGGATACGCAGTATTTT. Filled out from reference TRBV5-1 and TRBJ2-3, the complete variable domain reads KAGVTQTPRYLIKTRGQQVTLSCSPISGHRSVSWYQQTPGQGLQFLFEYFSETQRNKGNFPGRFSGRQFSNSRSEMNVSTLELGDSALYLCASTLPQGDTQYFGPGTRLTVL.

The chain recombines TRBV7-9 with TRBJ1-1; 8 bases are shared with TRBD1. V shed 11 bases, J shed 5 bases, and the junction held 10 bases outside the gene matches. Germline V lookup: CDR1 SEHNR, CDR2 FQNEAQ (reference sequence). CDR3 length equals 13 residues. The CDR3, as DNA: TGTGCCGCAAGGGGGACAGGTCAAACTGAAGCTTTCTTT. As protein: CAARGTGQTEAFF.

The chain joins TRBV7-2 to TRBJ1-6; possible D gene TRBD1, 5 bases. With 3 bases removed from V and 4 bases from J, the gap between germline ends came to 10 bases. Germline assignment: CDR1 SGHTA and CDR2 FQGNSA. The CDR3 loop spans 15 amino acids. The CDR3 loop reads CASSFGTVYNSPLHF. The CDR3 coding sequence is TGTGCCAGCAGCTTCGGGACCGTGTATAATTCACCCCTCCACTTT.

CDR3 in amino acids: CASSLFGLAGASSSYNEQFF. For the CDR3, the DNA is TGCGCCAGCAGCTTGTTCGGCCTAGCGGGAGCGTCAAGCTCCTACAATGAGCAGTTCTTC. The rearrangement uses TRBV5-1 and TRBJ2-1, with TRBD2 matching 10 bases. The V gene's germline CDR1 is SGHRS and CDR2 YFSETQ. V trimming: 1 base; J trimming: 0 bases; junction bases outside the gene matches: 13. The CDR3 sequence is 20 residues long.

The rearrangement links TRBV28 to TRBJ2-2; 7 bases are shared with TRBD2. Germline values: CDR1 MDHEN, CDR2 SYDVKM. The CDR3 runs 16 residues. V lost 5 bases to trimming and J lost 3 bases; unmatched junction nucleotides: 9. CDR3 nucleotides: TGTGCCAGCAGTACCCCTCGCGCGGGGGACACCGGGGAGCTGTTTTTT. This translates into CASSTPRAGDTGELFF.